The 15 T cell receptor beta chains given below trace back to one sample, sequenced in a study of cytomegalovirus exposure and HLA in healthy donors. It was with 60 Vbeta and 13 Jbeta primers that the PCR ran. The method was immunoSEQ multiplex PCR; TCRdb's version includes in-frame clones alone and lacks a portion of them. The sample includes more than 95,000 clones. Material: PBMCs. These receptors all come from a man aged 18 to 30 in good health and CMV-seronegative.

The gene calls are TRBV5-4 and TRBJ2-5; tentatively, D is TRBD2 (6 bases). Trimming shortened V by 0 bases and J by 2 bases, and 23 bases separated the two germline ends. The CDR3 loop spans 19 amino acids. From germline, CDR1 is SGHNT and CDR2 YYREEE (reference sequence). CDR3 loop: CASSLGTVGLGGPQETQYF. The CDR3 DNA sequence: TGTGCCAGCAGCTTGGGGACTGTGGGGCTGGGGGGACCACAAGAGACCCAGTACTTC. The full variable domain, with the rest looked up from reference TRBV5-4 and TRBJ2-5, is ETGVTQSPTHLIKTRGQQVTLRCSSQSGHNTVSWYQQALGQGPQFIFQYYREEENGRGNFPPRFSGLQFPNYSSELNVNALELDDSALYLCASSLGTVGLGGPQETQYFGPGTRLLVL.

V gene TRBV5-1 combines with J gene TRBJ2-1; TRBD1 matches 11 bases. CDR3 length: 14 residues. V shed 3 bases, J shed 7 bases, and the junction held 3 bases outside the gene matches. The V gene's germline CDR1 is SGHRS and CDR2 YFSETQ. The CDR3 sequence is CASSWTGGLNEQFF. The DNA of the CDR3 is TGCGCCAGCAGCTGGACAGGGGGCCTAAATGAGCAGTTCTTC.

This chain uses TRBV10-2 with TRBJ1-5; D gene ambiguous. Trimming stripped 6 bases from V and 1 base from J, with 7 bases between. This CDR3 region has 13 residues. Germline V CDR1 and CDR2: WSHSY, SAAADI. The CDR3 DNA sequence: TGCGCCAGCAGCGATCAGAGCAATCAGCCCCAGCATTTT. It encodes CASSDQSNQPQHF.

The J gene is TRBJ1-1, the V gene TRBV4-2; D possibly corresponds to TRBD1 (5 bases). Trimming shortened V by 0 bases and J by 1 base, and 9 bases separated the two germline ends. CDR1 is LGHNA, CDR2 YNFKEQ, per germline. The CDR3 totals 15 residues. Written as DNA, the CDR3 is TGTGCCAGCAGCCAAGAGGGCAGGGCGAACACTGAAGCTTTCTTT. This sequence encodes CASSQEGRANTEAFF.

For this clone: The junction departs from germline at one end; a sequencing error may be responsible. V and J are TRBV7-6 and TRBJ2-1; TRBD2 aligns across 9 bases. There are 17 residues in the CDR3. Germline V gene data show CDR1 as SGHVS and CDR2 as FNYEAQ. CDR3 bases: TGTGCCAGCAGCCTAGACCTAGCGGGGAGCTCCGACAATGAGCAGTTCTTC. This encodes CASSLDLAGSSDNEQFF. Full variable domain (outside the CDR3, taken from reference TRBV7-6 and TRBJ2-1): GAGVSQSPRYKVTKRGQDVALRCDPISGHVSLYWYRQALGQGPEFLTYFNYEAQQDKSGLPNDRFSAERPEGSISTLTIQRTEQRDSAMYRCASSLDLAGSSDNEQFFGPGTRLTVL.

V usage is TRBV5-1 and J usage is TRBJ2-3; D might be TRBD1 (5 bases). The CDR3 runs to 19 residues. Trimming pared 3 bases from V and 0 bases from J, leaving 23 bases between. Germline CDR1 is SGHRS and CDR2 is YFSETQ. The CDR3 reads CASSSRRGPTTNSTDTQYF. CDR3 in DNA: TGCGCCAGCAGCTCACGAAGGGGCCCGACCACCAATAGCACAGATACGCAGTATTTT. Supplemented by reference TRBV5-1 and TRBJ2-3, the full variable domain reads KAGVTQTPRYLIKTRGQQVTLSCSPISGHRSVSWYQQTPGQGLQFLFEYFSETQRNKGNFPGRFSGRQFSNSRSEMNVSTLELGDSALYLCASSSRRGPTTNSTDTQYFGPGTRLTVL.

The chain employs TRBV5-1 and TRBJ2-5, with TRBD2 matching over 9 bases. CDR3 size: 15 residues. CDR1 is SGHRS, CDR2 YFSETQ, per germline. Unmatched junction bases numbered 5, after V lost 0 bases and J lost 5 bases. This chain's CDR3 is CASSLVREGLETQYF. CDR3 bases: TGCGCCAGCAGCTTGGTGCGGGAGGGCCTGGAGACCCAGTACTTC.

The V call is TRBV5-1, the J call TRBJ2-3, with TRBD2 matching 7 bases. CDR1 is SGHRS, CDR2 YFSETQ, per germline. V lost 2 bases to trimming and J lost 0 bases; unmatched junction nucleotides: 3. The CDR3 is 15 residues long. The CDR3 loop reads CASSFGLESTDTQYF. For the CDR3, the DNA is TGCGCCAGCAGCTTTGGACTAGAGAGCACAGATACGCAGTATTTT.

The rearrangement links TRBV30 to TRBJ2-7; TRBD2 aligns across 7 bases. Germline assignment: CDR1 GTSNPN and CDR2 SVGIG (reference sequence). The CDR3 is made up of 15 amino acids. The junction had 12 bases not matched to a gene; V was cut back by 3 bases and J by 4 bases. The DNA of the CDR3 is TGTGCCTGGAGGGGGACCCAAGGGGAGGGTTACGAGCAGTACTTC. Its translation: CAWRGTQGEGYEQYF. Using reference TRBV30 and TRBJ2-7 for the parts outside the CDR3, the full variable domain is SQTIHQWPATLVQPVGSPLSLECTVEGTSNPNLYWYRQAAGRGLQLLFYSVGIGQISSEVPQNLSASRPQDRQFILSSKKLLLSDSGFYLCAWRGTQGEGYEQYFGPGTRLTVT.

The CDR3 DNA reads as TGTGCCACCAAGGACTTCACAGATACGCAGTATTTT. Translated: CATKDFTDTQYF. The chain couples TRBV6-4 to TRBJ2-3; weak D call: TRBD2 (5 bases). The CDR3 extends over 12 amino acids. The V and J ends lost 10 bases and 2 bases respectively, with 10 bases between them. Germline CDR1 reads MRHNA; CDR2 reads SNTAGT.

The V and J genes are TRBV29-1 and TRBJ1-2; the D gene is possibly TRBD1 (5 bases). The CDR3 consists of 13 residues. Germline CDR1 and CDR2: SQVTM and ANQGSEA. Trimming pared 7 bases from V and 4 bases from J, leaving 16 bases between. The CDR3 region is CSDRGQGIYGYTF. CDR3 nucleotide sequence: TGCAGCGATCGTGGGCAGGGAATCTATGGCTACACCTTC. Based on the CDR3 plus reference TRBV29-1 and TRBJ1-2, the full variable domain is SAVISQKPSRDICQRGTSLTIQCQVDSQVTMMFWYRQQPGQSLTLIATANQGSEATYESGFVIDKFPISRPNLTFSTLTVSNMSPEDSSIYLCSDRGQGIYGYTFGSGTRLTVV.

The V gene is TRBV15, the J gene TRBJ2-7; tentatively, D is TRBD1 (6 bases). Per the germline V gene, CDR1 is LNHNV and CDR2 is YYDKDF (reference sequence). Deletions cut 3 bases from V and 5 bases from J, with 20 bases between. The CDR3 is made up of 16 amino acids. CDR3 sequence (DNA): TGTGCCACCAGCAGCTTAAACCGGGACATCACCCACGAGCAGTACTTC. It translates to CATSSLNRDITHEQYF.

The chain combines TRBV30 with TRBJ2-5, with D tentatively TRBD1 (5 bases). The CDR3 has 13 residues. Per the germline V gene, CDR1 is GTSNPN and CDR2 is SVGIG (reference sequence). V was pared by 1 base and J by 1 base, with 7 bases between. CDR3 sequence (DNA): TGTGCCTGGAGTGCAGGGTCCCAAGAGACCCAGTACTTC. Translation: CAWSAGSQETQYF.

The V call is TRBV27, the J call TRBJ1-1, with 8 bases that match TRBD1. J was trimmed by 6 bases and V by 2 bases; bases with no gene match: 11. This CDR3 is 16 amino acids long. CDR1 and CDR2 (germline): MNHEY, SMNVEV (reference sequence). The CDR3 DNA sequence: TGTGCCAGCAGTTTACGGCTAACAGGGGGAAGGTCTGAAGCTTTCTTT. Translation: CASSLRLTGGRSEAFF.

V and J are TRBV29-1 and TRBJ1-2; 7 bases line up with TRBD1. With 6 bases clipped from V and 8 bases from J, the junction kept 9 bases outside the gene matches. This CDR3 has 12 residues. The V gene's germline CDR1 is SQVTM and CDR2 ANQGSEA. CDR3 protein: CSVEQGLRGYTF. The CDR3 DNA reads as TGCAGCGTGGAACAGGGGTTAAGGGGCTACACCTTC.